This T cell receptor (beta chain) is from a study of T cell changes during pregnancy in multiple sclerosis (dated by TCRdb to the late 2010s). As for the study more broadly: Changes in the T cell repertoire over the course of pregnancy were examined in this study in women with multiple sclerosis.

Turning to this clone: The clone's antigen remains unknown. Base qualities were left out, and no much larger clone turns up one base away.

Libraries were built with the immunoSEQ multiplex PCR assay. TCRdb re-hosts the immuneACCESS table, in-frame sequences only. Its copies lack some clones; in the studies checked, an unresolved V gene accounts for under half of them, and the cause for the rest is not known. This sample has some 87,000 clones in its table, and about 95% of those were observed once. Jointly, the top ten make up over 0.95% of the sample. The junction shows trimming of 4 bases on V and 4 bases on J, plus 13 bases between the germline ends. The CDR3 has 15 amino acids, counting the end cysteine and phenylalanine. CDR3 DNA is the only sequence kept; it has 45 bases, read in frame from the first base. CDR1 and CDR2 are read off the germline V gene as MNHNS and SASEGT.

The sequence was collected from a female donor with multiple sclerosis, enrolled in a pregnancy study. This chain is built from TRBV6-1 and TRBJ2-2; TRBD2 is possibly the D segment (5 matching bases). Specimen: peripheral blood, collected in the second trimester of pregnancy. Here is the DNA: TGTGCCAGCAGTGGCGAGGGAGTGAGCACCGGGGAGCTGTTTTTT. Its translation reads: CASSGEGVSTGELFF.